This TCR beta chain was found in a study of CD8 T cells in ankylosing spondylitis. General observations from the study: Ankylosing spondylitis blood appeared to be characterized by a TCR beta motif of 8 or 9 highly homologous variants.

MiXCR, run by TCRdb on the 5' RACE reads, gives a single entry per CDR3 protein. Among 330,000 or so distinct CDR3 sequences listed, less than 9.5% were seen once. This clonotype was counted at least ten times. The antigen is not known. Germline CDR1 reads SGHTA; CDR2 reads FQGNSA. The CDR3 has 13 residues. Trimming took off 5 bases at V and 8 bases at J, with 15 bases between the two ends. V gene TRBV7-2 combines with J gene TRBJ1-1; TRBD1 might be the D (6 bases). The receptor's source is a male donor with ankylosing spondylitis. The sample consisted of blood, either unsorted or a sorted T cell fraction (not recorded which). CDR3 sequence reads: CASSPRRGGEAFF. CDR3 coding DNA: TGTGCCAGCAGCCCCCGTCGGGGGGGCGAAGCTTTCTTT.